A single sample gave rise to the 17 T cell receptor beta chains below, sequenced in a study of cytotoxic CD8 clonotypes in ibrutinib-treated CLL. Repertoires were generated with immunoSEQ multiplex PCR, while TCRdb's copy carries only in-frame clones and drops some. In the table there are around 150,000 clones, roughly 77% of which are singletons. Sequenced material: PBMCs, taken after 12 months of ibrutinib treatment. The receptors shown here come from a human donor with chronic lymphocytic leukemia.

The sample holds a few counts of this clone. The V call is TRBV10-3, the J call TRBJ2-7; D assignment may be TRBD1 or TRBD2 (5 bases each). The V end lost 10 bases, the J end lost 3 bases, and 13 bases lay between the germline ends. In germline, CDR1 is ENHRY, CDR2 SYGVKD. The CDR3 covers 12 residues. The CDR3 here is CATRRDGYEQYF. The CDR3 nucleotides read TGTGCCACCCGCCGGGACGGCTACGAGCAGTACTTC.

V is TRBV6-6 and J is TRBJ1-2, with 8 bases lining up with TRBD1. V shed 5 bases and J 4 bases; nucleotides not matched to a gene: 9. Germline V gives CDR1 MNHNY, CDR2 SVGAGI (reference sequence). The CDR3 contains 15 residues. The CDR3, as DNA: TGTGCCAGCAGTACACCGGACAGGGCGGGCTATGGCTACACCTTC. Its protein product is CASSTPDRAGYGYTF.

The chain recombines TRBV6-1 with TRBJ2-5; 8 nucleotides match TRBD2. This CDR3 spans 13 amino acids. V dropped 6 bases and J dropped 5; count of bases not matched to a gene: 5. Germline lookup yields CDR1 MNHNS and CDR2 SASEGT. DNA for the CDR3: TGTGCCAGCAGCCGGGGGGGCTATGAGACCCAGTACTTC. Translation: CASSRGGYETQYF.

The V gene is TRBV28, the J gene TRBJ1-5, with TRBD1 as a possible D gene (6 bases). Trimming cost V 7 bases and J 2 bases, with 12 bases left between them. Germline CDR1 MDHEN, CDR2 SYDVKM. The CDR3 is 14 residues long. In nucleotides, the CDR3 is TGTGCCAGCACACAGGGAGATCGCAATCAGCCCCAGCATTTT. Residues: CASTQGDRNQPQHF.

V and J are TRBV12-5 and TRBJ1-1; D unclear. The CDR3 covers 14 residues. From germline, CDR1 is LGHNT and CDR2 FRNRAP. Trimming removed 1 base from V and 2 bases from J, with 8 bases in between. The CDR3 DNA reads TGTGCTAGTGGTTTGGGCGGCTTTAACACTGAAGCTTTCTTT. This sequence encodes CASGLGGFNTEAFF.

The gene calls are TRBV11-1 and TRBJ1-4; D remains unclear. CDR3 length equals 13 residues. V lost 3 bases and J lost 4, with 6 bases in between. Germline assignment: CDR1 SGHAT and CDR2 FQDESV (reference sequence). Here the CDR3 DNA reads TGTGCCAGCAGCTTTCAAGATAATGAAAAACTGTTTTTT. Its translation: CASSFQDNEKLFF. The entire variable domain, with the rest obtained from reference TRBV11-1 and TRBJ1-4, is as follows: EAEVAQSPRYKITEKSQAVAFWCDPISGHATLYWYRQILGQGPELLVQFQDESVVDDSQLPKDRFSAERLKGVDSTLKIQPAELGDSAMYLCASSFQDNEKLFFGSGTQLSVL.

The rearrangement joins TRBV2 to TRBJ2-2, with 9 bases fitting TRBD1. The CDR3 extends over 15 amino acids. The V and J ends lost 2 bases and 6 bases, in that order; junction bases with no gene match: 4. Germline V lookup: CDR1 SNHLY, CDR2 FYNNEI. CDR3 coding DNA: TGTGCCAGCAGTGAATTGGACAGGGGCGCCGGGGAGCTGTTTTTT. Encoded protein: CASSELDRGAGELFF. Looking up the rest from reference TRBV2 and TRBJ2-2 gives the full variable domain: EPEVTQTPSHQVTQMGQEVILRCVPISNHLYFYWYRQILGQKVEFLVSFYNNEISEKSEIFDDQFSVERPDGSNFTLKIRSTKLEDSAMYFCASSELDRGAGELFFGEGSRLTVL.

This chain joins TRBV28 and TRBJ1-5, with D tentatively TRBD1 (5 bases). Germline CDR1 MDHEN, CDR2 SYDVKM. V lost 5 bases to trimming and J lost 11 bases, with 16 bases between them. This CDR3 comprises 13 residues. In DNA, the CDR3 is TGTGCCAGCAGTGCGGGGGGGACGGGGGCCCAGCATTTT. Protein product: CASSAGGTGAQHF.

The gene calls are TRBV11-3 and TRBJ2-1, with 10 bases aligning to TRBD1. The germline V gene encodes CDR1 SGHNT and CDR2 YENEEA. After removal of 1 base from V and 5 bases from J, the junction contained 5 bases not matched to a gene. CDR3 size: 16 residues. The CDR3 sequence is CASSLGGTGAHNEQFF. In DNA form, the CDR3 reads TGTGCCAGCAGCTTAGGGGGGACAGGGGCCCACAATGAGCAGTTCTTC.

This clone was seen a handful of times. The rearrangement links TRBV27 to TRBJ1-5; D may be TRBD1 (5 bases). This CDR3 has 13 residues. The V end lost 6 bases, the J end lost 11 bases, and 17 bases lay between the germline ends. Germline CDR1 reads MNHEY; CDR2 reads SMNVEV (reference sequence). The CDR3: CASSLREGRAQHF. CDR3 nucleotide sequence: TGTGCCAGCAGCCTCCGGGAGGGCAGGGCCCAGCATTTT.

The chain combines TRBV6-5 with TRBJ2-3, with D perhaps matching TRBD2 (5 bases). There are 13 residues in the CDR3. Trimming removed 4 bases from V and 3 bases from J, with 8 bases in between. Germline CDR1 is MNHEY and CDR2 is SVGAGI. The DNA of the CDR3 is TGTGCCAGCAGTTTCCGGAGGACAGATACGCAGTATTTT. It specifies CASSFRRTDTQYF.

This clone was counted a single time. V usage is TRBV5-4 and J usage is TRBJ2-3; 11 bases map to TRBD2. Germline CDR1 is SGHNT and CDR2 is YYREEE (reference sequence). V trimming: 2 bases; J trimming: 1 base; junction bases outside the gene matches: 3. This CDR3 is 16 amino acids long. CDR3 sequence: CASSLPGLAGTDTQYF. The CDR3 DNA reads TGTGCCAGCAGCTTACCGGGACTAGCGGGCACAGATACGCAGTATTTT.

This clone was counted once. V is TRBV2 and J is TRBJ1-1; D is ambiguous. The CDR3 loop spans 13 amino acids. Trimming stripped 3 bases from V and 6 bases from J, with 11 bases between. CDR1 SNHLY and CDR2 FYNNEI come from the germline V gene. The CDR3: CASSDPWRAEAFF. DNA for the CDR3: TGTGCCAGCAGTGACCCCTGGAGGGCTGAAGCTTTCTTT. Drawing the rest from reference TRBV2 and TRBJ1-1, the complete variable domain is EPEVTQTPSHQVTQMGQEVILRCVPISNHLYFYWYRQILGQKVEFLVSFYNNEISEKSEIFDDQFSVERPDGSNFTLKIRSTKLEDSAMYFCASSDPWRAEAFFGQGTRLTVV.

The chain uses TRBV7-2 and TRBJ2-7; 11 bases align to TRBD2. The junction had 6 bases not matched to a gene; V was cut back by 4 bases and J by 1 base. This CDR3 contains 16 residues. Germline V lookup: CDR1 SGHTA, CDR2 FQGNSA. CDR3 residues: CASSSRTSGPSYEQYF. In DNA, the CDR3 is TGTGCCAGCAGCTCACGGACTAGCGGGCCATCCTACGAGCAGTACTTC.

The rearrangement uses TRBV7-2 and TRBJ2-7; 8 bases align to TRBD1. There are 15 residues in the CDR3. Germline CDR1 reads SGHTA; CDR2 reads FQGNSA. The J segment lost 2 bases and the V segment lost 6 bases, leaving 9 bases of the junction unmatched. The CDR3 DNA reads TGTGCCAGCAGTGTCGACAGGGGCCAGACCTACGAGCAGTACTTC. It encodes CASSVDRGQTYEQYF.

In the case of this clone: This CDR3 is also generated by other DNA sequences in the sample. The chain combines TRBV5-1 with TRBJ1-2; TRBD1 is a possible D gene (6 bases). Germline values: CDR1 SGHRS, CDR2 YFSETQ. This CDR3 comprises 14 residues. V dropped 0 bases and J dropped 8 bases, with 14 bases sitting between them. CDR3 in amino acids: CASSLEGGRTGYTF. The CDR3 DNA reads as TGCGCCAGCAGCTTGGAGGGGGGACGTACAGGCTACACCTTC.

This sequence joins TRBV27 and TRBJ2-1; D is possibly TRBD1 or TRBD2 (6 bases each). CDR3 length: 18 residues. With 1 base removed from V and 4 bases from J, the gap between germline ends came to 20 bases. CDR1 and CDR2 (germline): MNHEY, SMNVEV (reference sequence). The CDR3 here is CASSLLGLTGNGYNEQFF. The CDR3, as DNA: TGTGCCAGCAGTTTATTGGGACTCACAGGGAACGGGTACAATGAGCAGTTCTTC.